These 4 T cell receptor beta chains share one sample of origin, sequenced in a study of blood T cells in healthy people across ages. A sample-barcoded 5' primer and a J-beta primer mix were used in a second PCR of about 7 to 12 cycles. In TCRdb, the 5' RACE reads were re-called with MiXCR into one record per CDR3 protein. The data contain about 800,000 distinct CDR3 sequences, 25% of them seen just once; the ten biggest clones take up approximately 3.7%. The same data also went into a second study, on T cells of mothers and their children.

The sequenced sample was blood. These receptors all stem from a boy aged 10-17 years in good health.

In this sample, this clonotype turned up many times. The rearrangement links TRBV7-9 to TRBJ2-7, with a weak D call TRBD1 (5 bases). Germline V gives CDR1 SEHNR, CDR2 FQNEAQ (reference sequence). The ends were cut back, 6 bases at V and 2 bases at J, with 11 bases in the middle. The length of the CDR3 is 13 residues. CDR3 bases: TGTGCCAGCAGTCCGACAGCAACCTACGAGCAGTACTTC. Protein: CASSPTATYEQYF.

The chain joins TRBV9 to TRBJ1-3, with 9 bases matching TRBD1. The CDR3 sequence is 16 residues long. V dropped 3 bases and J dropped 4; count of bases not matched to a gene: 8. In germline, CDR1 is SGDLS, CDR2 YYNGEE. The CDR3 sequence: CASSGGQGRPGNTIYF. The CDR3 DNA sequence: TGTGCCAGCAGCGGAGGACAGGGGCGTCCGGGAAACACCATATATTTT.

The CDR3 is CSARDPGNTIYF. CDR3 in DNA: TGCAGTGCTAGAGATCCTGGAAACACCATATATTTT. The rearrangement uses TRBV20-1 and TRBJ1-3; D not certain. Germline V lookup: CDR1 DFQATT, CDR2 SNEGSKA (reference sequence). V gave up 0 bases and J gave up 2 bases, with 2 bases separating them. The CDR3 is made up of 12 amino acids.

This clonotype was observed a handful of times. The chain employs TRBV7-2 and TRBJ2-3, with TRBD2 matching 9 bases. Trimming took 3 bases from V and 3 from J; bases not matched to a gene: 4. The CDR3 consists of 15 residues. Germline V CDR1 and CDR2: SGHTA, FQGNSA. The CDR3 bases are TGTGCCAGCAGCTTCGGTAGCGGGGGTACAGATACGCAGTATTTT. Its translation: CASSFGSGGTDTQYF.